Following are 27 T cell receptor beta chains from one sample sequenced in a study of cytomegalovirus exposure and HLA in healthy donors. This PCR relied on a set of 60 Vbeta primers and 13 Jbeta primers. Clones were sequenced by immunoSEQ multiplex PCR, and TCRdb holds only the in-frame ones, with some missing. The sample has about 130,000 clones; about 82% are singletons. The sample comprised PBMCs. These receptors all stem from a boy younger than 18 in good health and CMV-seronegative.

The rearrangement links TRBV30 to TRBJ2-3; 9 nucleotides line up with TRBD2. Germline V CDR1 and CDR2: GTSNPN, SVGIG (reference sequence). J was trimmed by 4 bases and V by 0 bases; bases with no gene match: 8. This CDR3 is built from 16 residues. The CDR3 DNA follows: TGTGCCTGGAGTGTACGGGGCGGGGGGGGACCAGATACGCAGTATTTT. It specifies CAWSVRGGGGPDTQYF.

This clone was seen only a few times. The chain joins TRBV29-1 to TRBJ1-2; D remains unclear. Trimming took off 1 base at V and 4 bases at J, with 7 bases between the two ends. Germline V lookup: CDR1 SQVTM, CDR2 ANQGSEA. This CDR3 region has 12 residues. CDR3 coding DNA: TGCAGCGTTGAAGCACAGTCCTATGGCTACACCTTC. The encoded protein is CSVEAQSYGYTF.

This clone has only a few counts. V usage is TRBV5-6 and J usage is TRBJ2-7; D is unresolved. The CDR3 covers 12 residues. Germline V gene lookup returns CDR1 SGHDT and CDR2 YYEEEE. Trimming left V 4 bases short and J 4 bases short, with 9 bases between. Written as DNA, the CDR3 is TGTGCCAGCAGCGCCGGTCGATACGAGCAGTACTTC. Translation: CASSAGRYEQYF.

This chain joins TRBV28 and TRBJ1-3; possibly TRBD1 for D (5 bases). Germline V lookup: CDR1 MDHEN, CDR2 SYDVKM. There are 14 residues in the CDR3. V was trimmed by 5 bases and J by 1 base, leaving 9 bases between them. Here the CDR3 reads CASSPGDSGNTIYF. CDR3 nucleotides: TGTGCCAGCAGTCCGGGGGATTCTGGAAACACCATATATTTT.

This rearrangement joins TRBV18 to TRBJ2-7; tentatively, D is TRBD2 (5 bases). The CDR3 consists of 16 residues. V was trimmed by 2 bases and J by 7 bases, leaving 21 bases between them. Germline values: CDR1 KGHSH, CDR2 LQKENI. The CDR3 spells CASSPVTNSATREQYF. In nucleotides, the CDR3 is TGTGCCAGCTCACCAGTGACGAACTCCGCTACTAGGGAGCAGTACTTC.

The chain couples TRBV4-1 to TRBJ1-2; D gene uncertain. Germline V gene lookup returns CDR1 MGHRA and CDR2 YSYEKL. V dropped 0 bases and J dropped 7 bases, with 12 bases sitting between them. The CDR3 is 14 amino acids. The CDR3 protein is CASSQEAGVGGYTF. In DNA form, the CDR3 reads TGCGCCAGCAGCCAAGAGGCCGGGGTCGGTGGCTACACCTTC.

The chain carries TRBV4-1 and TRBJ2-5; D possibly corresponds to TRBD2 (7 bases). CDR1 is MGHRA, CDR2 YSYEKL, per germline. V was clipped by 1 base and J by 13 bases, with 16 bases between them. CDR3 length equals 13 residues. For the CDR3, the DNA is TGCGCCAGCAGCCAAGTGGGGGGGCGCGGTCGGTACTTC. Protein sequence: CASSQVGGRGRYF.

The chain couples TRBV30 to TRBJ2-5; unclear D gene. The V gene lost 4 bases and the J gene lost 3 bases, with 6 bases spanning the gap. Germline V gives CDR1 GTSNPN, CDR2 SVGIG (reference sequence). The CDR3 loop spans 11 amino acids. The CDR3 DNA reads TGTGCCTGGAACACTAAAGAGACCCAGTACTTC. It translates to CAWNTKETQYF.

Comment on this clone: Its ends do not fully match the called genes, so a read error is possible. This rearrangement joins TRBV2 to TRBJ2-2; 11 bases fit TRBD2. This CDR3 has 15 residues. Looked up from germline, CDR1 is SNHLY and CDR2 is FYNNEI. CDR3 sequence (DNA): TGTGCCAGCTATTTGACTAGCGGGAACGCCGGGGAGCTGTTTTTT. Its protein product is CASYLTSGNAGELFF.

This sequence joins TRBV9 and TRBJ2-2, with 7 bases fitting TRBD2. In germline, CDR1 is SGDLS, CDR2 YYNGEE. The CDR3 sequence is 15 residues long. V shed 7 bases, J shed 0 bases, and the junction held 6 bases outside the gene matches. CDR3 nucleotide sequence: TGTGCCAGCTGGAGCGGGGAATCGAACACCGGGGAGCTGTTTTTT. Translation gives CASWSGESNTGELFF.

The CDR3 DNA is TGTGCCAGCAGCCAAGAGAGGAACTATGGCTACACCTTC. Translation: CASSQERNYGYTF. V is TRBV4-2 and J is TRBJ1-2; D gene ambiguous. V lost 0 bases and J lost 2, with 4 bases in between. The germline CDR1 and CDR2 sequences are LGHNA and YNFKEQ. The CDR3 is 13 residues long.

The chain links TRBV6-4 to TRBJ2-6; no clear D gene. Trimming left V 4 bases short and J 0 bases short, with 4 bases between. Germline CDR1 is MRHNA and CDR2 is SNTAGT. The CDR3 has 14 amino acids. The CDR3 loop is CASSAGSGANVLTF. The CDR3 nucleotides are TGTGCCAGCAGTGCCGGCTCTGGGGCCAACGTCCTGACTTTC.

The rearrangement uses TRBV11-3 and TRBJ2-4; D gene ambiguous. Germline CDR1 is SGHNT and CDR2 is YENEEA. The ends were cut back, 1 base at V and 4 bases at J, with 11 bases in the middle. The CDR3 spans 15 residues. CDR3 sequence reads: CASSLGLSYKNIQYF. The CDR3 DNA follows: TGTGCCAGCAGCTTAGGACTGTCCTATAAAAACATTCAGTACTTC.

The J gene is TRBJ2-7, the V gene TRBV2; D perhaps matches TRBD2 (6 bases). This CDR3 spans 13 amino acids. V dropped 2 bases and J dropped 4 bases, with 9 bases sitting between them. The germline V gene has CDR1 SNHLY and CDR2 FYNNEI. The CDR3 here is CASSESGDYEQYF. CDR3 DNA: TGTGCCAGCAGTGAATCGGGAGATTACGAGCAGTACTTC.

As regards this clone: The sample has other DNA sequences that encode this CDR3 too. J is TRBJ1-2 and V is TRBV27, with 8 bases fitting TRBD1. The CDR3 is made up of 14 amino acids. Trimming took 5 bases from V and 4 from J; bases not matched to a gene: 6. CDR1 is MNHEY, CDR2 SMNVEV, per germline (reference sequence). The CDR3 loop is CASSRGQGGYGYTF. The DNA for the CDR3 is TGTGCCAGCAGTCGCGGACAGGGTGGCTATGGCTACACCTTC.

The V call is TRBV12-5, the J call TRBJ1-5; D is possibly TRBD1 (5 bases). The CDR3 has 11 residues. Germline CDR1 LGHNT, CDR2 FRNRAP. Trimming shortened V by 5 bases and J by 7 bases, and 6 bases separated the two germline ends. The CDR3 sequence is CASGGGQPQHF. The CDR3 DNA reads TGTGCTAGTGGTGGGGGGCAGCCCCAGCATTTT.

This clone was counted only a few times. The rearrangement links TRBV2 to TRBJ1-4; unclear D gene. The CDR3 totals 12 residues. The V gene's germline CDR1 is SNHLY and CDR2 FYNNEI. V shed 5 bases and J shed 7 bases, with 8 bases lying between them. The CDR3 DNA reads as TGTGCCAGCAGTCAAAGCCGTGAAAAACTGTTTTTT. Translation: CASSQSREKLFF.

The rearrangement joins TRBV5-4 to TRBJ2-1, with 10 bases aligning to TRBD1. The germline CDR1 and CDR2 sequences are SGHNT and YYREEE (reference sequence). The CDR3 has 16 amino acids. With 4 bases clipped from V and 6 bases from J, the junction kept 10 bases outside the gene matches. The CDR3 region is CASSNNRDRGFNEQFF. The CDR3 region has the DNA TGTGCCAGCAGCAATAACCGGGACAGGGGTTTCAATGAGCAGTTCTTC.

The chain has TRBV7-9 and TRBJ2-1, with TRBD2 matching 10 bases. In germline, CDR1 is SEHNR, CDR2 FQNEAQ (reference sequence). CDR3 size: 17 residues. The V segment lost 7 bases and the J segment 2 bases; nucleotides outside the gene matches: 11. CDR3 amino acids: CASTLIKAGGPYNEQFF. CDR3 bases: TGTGCCAGCACCTTGATTAAAGCGGGAGGGCCCTACAATGAGCAGTTCTTC.

The rearrangement uses TRBV10-1 and TRBJ2-5; 10 nucleotides match TRBD1. CDR1 and CDR2 (germline): WNHNN, SYGVQD (reference sequence). V lost 4 bases and J lost 2; bases outside the gene matches: 7. The CDR3 extends over 16 amino acids. This CDR3 reads CASSGPGQGNQETQYF. CDR3 in DNA: TGCGCCAGCAGTGGTCCGGGACAGGGGAATCAAGAGACCCAGTACTTC.

On this clone itself: The junction departs from the called germline gene at one end, perhaps through a read error. The chain joins TRBV2 to TRBJ1-1; D is unresolved. Germline V CDR1 and CDR2: SNHLY, FYNNEI. This CDR3 has 14 residues. The CDR3 loop is CASSREQLNTEASF. DNA for the CDR3: TGTGCCAGCAGTCGGGAACAGCTGAACACTGAAGCTTCCTTT.

This CDR3 is CASSTGQVVNEQFF. In nucleotides, the CDR3 is TGTGCCAGCAGCACCGGACAGGTAGTAAATGAGCAGTTCTTC. The chain employs TRBV7-2 and TRBJ2-1, with 7 bases that match TRBD1. The V gene end was trimmed by 5 bases and the J gene end by 7 bases; junction bases not matched to a gene: 8. This CDR3 contains 14 residues. The V gene's germline CDR1 is SGHTA and CDR2 FQGNSA.

This clone was seen a few times. The gene calls are TRBV14 and TRBJ2-1; maybe TRBD1 (5 bases). This CDR3 spans 13 amino acids. CDR1 and CDR2 (germline): SGHDN, FVKESK. V gave up 2 bases and J gave up 8 bases, with 10 bases separating them. The CDR3: CASSQRGLDEQFF. DNA of the CDR3: TGTGCCAGCAGCCAAAGGGGTCTCGATGAGCAGTTCTTC.

The CDR3 region has the DNA TGTGCCAGCAGCTCGGGCGGACAGACAAGAGCTAACTATGGCTACACCTTC. Translating gives CASSSGGQTRANYGYTF. The chain is built from TRBV5-4 and TRBJ1-2, with D possibly TRBD1 on 6 matching bases. Germline CDR1 reads SGHNT; CDR2 reads YYREEE (reference sequence). V lost 3 bases and J lost 0, with 18 bases in between. This CDR3 has 17 amino acids. Full variable domain (missing parts from reference TRBV5-4 and TRBJ1-2): ETGVTQSPTHLIKTRGQQVTLRCSSQSGHNTVSWYQQALGQGPQFIFQYYREEENGRGNFPPRFSGLQFPNYSSELNVNALELDDSALYLCASSSGGQTRANYGYTFGSGTRLTVV.

The CDR3 reads CASSVGGTGVGGNTIYF. The CDR3 DNA reads as TGTGCCAGCAGCGTAGGAGGAACAGGGGTGGGTGGAAACACCATATATTTT. This rearrangement joins TRBV9 to TRBJ1-3; 7 bases are a match to TRBD1. The CDR3 has 17 amino acids. Per the germline V gene, CDR1 is SGDLS and CDR2 is YYNGEE. Germline trimming cut 0 bases from V and 3 bases from J; bases unmatched to any gene: 9.

This chain joins TRBV2 and TRBJ2-1; 9 bases agree with TRBD2. CDR1 is SNHLY and CDR2 is FYNNEI in the germline V gene. The CDR3 extends over 15 amino acids. Trimming at V came to 6 bases and at J to 2 bases, leaving 5 bases not matched to a gene. The CDR3 region is CASSRGLATYNEQFF. CDR3 sequence (DNA): TGTGCCAGCAGCCGAGGACTAGCGACCTACAATGAGCAGTTCTTC.

A few counts support this clone. The chain employs TRBV7-8 and TRBJ2-3; 12 bases align to TRBD2. CDR3 size: 17 residues. Germline V gene data show CDR1 as SGHVS and CDR2 as FQNEAQ. After removal of 4 bases from V and 6 bases from J, the junction contained 11 bases not matched to a gene. CDR3 sequence reads: CASSSIRLAGAGDTQYF. In nucleotides, the CDR3 is TGTGCCAGCAGCTCTATACGACTAGCGGGAGCGGGTGATACGCAGTATTTT.